This T cell receptor (beta chain) is drawn from a study of regulatory and conventional T cells in RAG deficiency. The study's findings and limits: RAG-deficient patients showed markedly lower Shannon entropy and higher Simpson indices than control T-cell subsets.

A remark on this clone: The antigen remains unidentified.

CDR1 and CDR2 from the germline V gene are SEHNR and FQNEAQ (reference sequence). The CDR3 length is 18 residues. With V trimmed by 1 base and J by 3 bases, 10 bases remained unmatched. Genomic DNA came from blood conventional CD4+ T cells gated CD25-low CD127-high. Generated by immunoSEQ multiplex PCR, the TCRdb table keeps only in-frame clones and is missing some. The sample holds more than 40,000 clones, about nine tenths seen once. This sample was shared with a second study, whose subject was regulatory T cells. That work states: The PCR used 52 TRBV and 13 TRBJ primers. Patient repertoires had restricted TRB V-J pairs and skewed V and J usage, most in Tregs.

The clonotype was recovered from a human donor in good health. The sample consisted of CD4+ effector T cells sorted from blood. V is TRBV7-9 and J is TRBJ2-1, with 9 bases identical to TRBD2. The DNA for the CDR3 is TGTGCCAGCAGCTTAGTCGCGGTTGGCGGGGGGGTCTACAATGAGCAGTTCTTC. Amino acids: CASSLVAVGGGVYNEQFF.